A selection of T cell receptor beta chains follows, all from one sample in a study of cytomegalovirus exposure and HLA in healthy donors. Profiling relied on immunoSEQ multiplex PCR, and the TCRdb table lists in-frame clones only, not all of them. This table holds about 140,000 clones, about three quarters found once. Sequenced: PBMCs. All receptors derive from a woman aged 30 to 39 in good health and CMV-seronegative. The conserved cysteine and the conserved F or W are not part of the CDR3 here. A D gene is named only where the DNA matches it firmly.

TRBV11-2	TRBJ2-2	TRBD1	ASSLGGGRTGELF
TRBV10-3	TRBJ2-7	-	AISLQGLVEQY
TRBV6-6	TRBJ2-2	-	ASSVTGNTGELF
TRBV6-6	TRBJ2-7	TRBD2	ASSYSRTSGRSEQY
TRBV6-5	TRBJ2-1	TRBD2	AAKLPGGLEQF
TRBV7-6	TRBJ2-5	TRBD1	ASSLAGQGAGETQY
TRBV11-3	TRBJ2-5	-	ASSLAGTQETQY
TRBV27	TRBJ1-1	TRBD1	ASSPRTGTEAF
TRBV6-1	TRBJ1-5	-	ASTPGGSQPQH
TRBV7-9	TRBJ2-5	TRBD2	ASSRNLLAVQETQY
TRBV5-1	TRBJ2-5	TRBD2	ASSRVAGGPGETQY
TRBV14	TRBJ2-7	TRBD1	ASSPQGAYTYEQY
TRBV5-1	TRBJ2-1	TRBD1	ASSQGANNEQF
TRBV9	TRBJ2-7	TRBD1	ASSVGTGREQY
TRBV7-8	TRBJ2-3	TRBD2	ASSLGSLAGVTDTQY
TRBV27	TRBJ1-1	-	ASSLTAMPMNTEAF
TRBV18	TRBJ2-5	-	ASQISVIETQY
TRBV19	TRBJ2-5	-	ASRRQETQY
TRBV11-3	TRBJ2-1	TRBD2	ASSPRGEYNEQF
TRBV6-5	TRBJ1-1	TRBD1	ASSYSIRGQGCEAF
TRBV29-1	TRBJ1-1	-	SGQTTANTEAF
TRBV11-2	TRBJ2-5	-	ASSFAGETQY
TRBV5-6	TRBJ1-1	-	ASSSVWTDTDTEAF
TRBV19	TRBJ2-2	-	ASSITGTTNTGELF
TRBV29-1	TRBJ2-2	-	SVAEQHGELF
TRBV6-6	TRBJ1-2	TRBD1	ASSTWDSSS
TRBV10-2	TRBJ1-2	TRBD1	VSSDEGAGYYGYT
TRBV18	TRBJ1-1	-	ASSPQEYTEAF
TRBV5-4	TRBJ2-5	-	ASSFSGTGETQY
TRBV5-4	TRBJ1-4	-	ASSLGLNEKLF
TRBV5-1	TRBJ2-1	TRBD2	ASSLASGGWNEQF
TRBV28	TRBJ1-5	-	ASSLEVESYSNQPQH
TRBV7-9	TRBJ1-2	-	SSTPPDSNYGYT
TRBV2	TRBJ1-3	-	ASTREGAGNTIY
TRBV7-9	TRBJ2-1	-	ASSLEVTNEQF
TRBV5-4	TRBJ1-4	TRBD1	ASSPDRGDYEKLF
TRBV10-1	TRBJ2-2	TRBD2	ATSGSSNTGELF
TRBV7-2	TRBJ2-5	TRBD2	ASSSGLLAGGPETQY
TRBV28	TRBJ2-7	TRBD2	ASSLGGDSSGYEQY
TRBV9	TRBJ1-1	-	ASSSSTGNTEAF
TRBV5-1	TRBJ1-1	-	ASSLVGREANTEAF
TRBV29-1	TRBJ2-1	TRBD1	SARVGQGPEGQF
TRBV27	TRBJ2-7	-	ASRPQGGPTEQY
TRBV28	TRBJ1-2	TRBD1	ASRRTGGGYT
TRBV7-6	TRBJ1-3	-	ASSLGADSGNTIY
TRBV5-5	TRBJ2-3	TRBD2	ASSLQRERSDTQY
TRBV10-3	TRBJ2-3	TRBD2	AISEKGWEGSTQY
TRBV5-6	TRBJ1-2	-	ASSSHGPTGT
TRBV11-1	TRBJ2-1	TRBD2	ASSLGTSFTNEQF
TRBV7-2	TRBJ2-3	TRBD2	ASSLMPAGASGDTQY